This T cell receptor (beta chain) comes out of a study of blood T cell repertoires in COVID-19. For the study at large: Sample material is recorded as cDNA or gDNA derived from T cells, B-cell-depleted T cells, or PBMCs.

This clone has just a few counts. Some clones are missing from TCRdb's copy, which holds only in-frame ones; the method was immunoSEQ multiplex PCR. The sample has about 310,000 clones; 89% are singletons. CDR1 and CDR2 (germline): LGHDT, YNNKEL (reference sequence). Deletions cut 1 base from V and 9 bases from J, with 16 bases between. This CDR3 is 15 amino acids long. This chain joins TRBV3-1 (or the pseudogene TRBV3-2) and TRBJ2-1; tentatively, D is TRBD1 (5 bases). This receptor was taken from a woman in her forties who had recovered from COVID-19. Material for sequencing was PBMCs or T cells enriched from blood (not recorded which). The CDR3: CASSQARGKFIEQFF. The CDR3 region has the DNA TGTGCCAGCAGCCAAGCAAGGGGAAAATTCATTGAGCAGTTCTTC.